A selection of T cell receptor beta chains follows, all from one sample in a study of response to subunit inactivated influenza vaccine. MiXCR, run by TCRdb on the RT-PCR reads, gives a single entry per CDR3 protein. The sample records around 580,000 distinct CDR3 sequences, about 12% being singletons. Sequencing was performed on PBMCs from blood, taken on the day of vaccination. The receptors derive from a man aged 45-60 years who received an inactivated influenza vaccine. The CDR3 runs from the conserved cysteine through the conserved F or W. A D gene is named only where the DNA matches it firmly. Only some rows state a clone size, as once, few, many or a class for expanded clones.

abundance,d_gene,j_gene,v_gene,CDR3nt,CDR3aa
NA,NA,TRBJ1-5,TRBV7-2,TGTGCCAGCAGCTTAGTTTTTCGCAATCAGCCCCAGCATTTT,CASSLVFRNQPQHF
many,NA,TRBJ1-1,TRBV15,TGTGCCACCAGCAGAGATCACCTTAAAGCTTTCTTT,CATSRDHLKAFF
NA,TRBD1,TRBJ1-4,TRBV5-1,TGCGCCAGCAGCGGGGACAGTGCAACTAATGAAAAACTGTTTTTT,CASSGDSATNEKLFF
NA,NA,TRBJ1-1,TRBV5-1,TGCGCCAGCAGCTTAAACCCCGCCGGGGCGGGGGTGACTGAAGCTTTCTTT,CASSLNPAGAGVTEAFF
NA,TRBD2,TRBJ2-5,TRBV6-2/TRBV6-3,TGTGCCAGCAGTTACTCGATCCTAGCGGGGGACCAAGAGACCCAGTACTTC,CASSYSILAGDQETQYF
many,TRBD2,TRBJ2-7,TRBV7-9,TGTGCCAGCAGCTTAGAGACTAGCGCCTTAACCTACGAGCAGTACTTC,CASSLETSALTYEQYF
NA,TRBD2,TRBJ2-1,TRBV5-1,TGCGCCAGCAGCTTGGAGGCGACTAGCTTCTACAATGAGCAGTTCTTC,CASSLEATSFYNEQFF
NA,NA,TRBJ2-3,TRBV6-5,TGTGCCAGCAGTTACTCGAGTGGAGATACGCAGTATTTT,CASSYSSGDTQYF
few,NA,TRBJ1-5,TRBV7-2,TGTGCCAGCAGTGGGGGAGGGTCCGGCAATCAGCCCCAGCATTTT,CASSGGGSGNQPQHF
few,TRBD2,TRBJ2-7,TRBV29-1,TGCAGCGTTGATAGAGGTGGTTCTAGCGGGCAATACGAGCAGTACTTC,CSVDRGGSSGQYEQYF
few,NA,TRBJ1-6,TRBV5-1,TGCGCCAGCAGACAGACAGAGTATAATTCACCCCTCCACTTT,CASRQTEYNSPLHF
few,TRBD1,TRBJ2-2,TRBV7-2,TGTGCCAGCAGCTTCCGACAGGGGATTACCACCGGGGAGCTGTTTTTT,CASSFRQGITTGELFF
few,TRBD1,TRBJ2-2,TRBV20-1,TGCAGTGCTAGACAGGGGGCTTCAACAGGGTTGAACACCGGGGAGCTGTTTTTT,CSARQGASTGLNTGELFF
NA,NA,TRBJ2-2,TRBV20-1,TGCAGTGCTAGCGGAGGGACCGGGGAGCTGTTTTTT,CSASGGTGELFF
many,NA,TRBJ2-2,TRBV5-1,TGCGCCAGCAGCCCGGACCGGTATAACACCGGGGAGCTGTTTTTT,CASSPDRYNTGELFF
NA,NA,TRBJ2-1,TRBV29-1,TGCAGCGTTAAGGGTTCAAATGAGCAGTTCTTC,CSVKGSNEQFF
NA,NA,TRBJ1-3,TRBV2,TGTGCCAGCAGTGCCAATAGTGGCAGCCGGAACACCATATATTTT,CASSANSGSRNTIYF
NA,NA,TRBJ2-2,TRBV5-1,TGCGCCAGCAGCTTGGCCGGGACACCTACCGGGGAGCTGTTTTTT,CASSLAGTPTGELFF
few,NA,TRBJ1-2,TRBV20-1,TGCAGTGCCGTTGACTCCTTCAACTATGGCTACACCTTC,CSAVDSFNYGYTF
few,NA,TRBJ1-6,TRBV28,TGTGCCAGCAGTCTCCAGGTTTTCGGCGATAATTCACCCCTCCACTTT,CASSLQVFGDNSPLHF
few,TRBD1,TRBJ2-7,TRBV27,TGTGCCAGCAGCCAAACACCGGGACAGGCCCACTACGAGCAGTACTTC,CASSQTPGQAHYEQYF
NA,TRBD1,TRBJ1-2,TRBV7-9,TGTGCCAGCAGCCACGCGTACAGGGGTGGAGGCTACACCTTC,CASSHAYRGGGYTF
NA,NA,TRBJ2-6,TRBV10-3,TGTGCCATCAGTGGAGGACAGCTTTTCTCTGGGGCCAACGTCCTGACTTTC,CAISGGQLFSGANVLTF
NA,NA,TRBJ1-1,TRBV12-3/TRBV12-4,TGTGCCAGCAGTCAGACAGTAACAGAAGCTTTCTTT,CASSQTVTEAFF
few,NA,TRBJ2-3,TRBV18,TGTGCCAGCTCACCAACGGTAGCTGCAGATACGCAGTATTTT,CASSPTVAADTQYF
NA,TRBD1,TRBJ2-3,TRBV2,TGTGCCAGCAGTGAATCAGACAGGGTGAGGACAGATACGCAGTATTTT,CASSESDRVRTDTQYF
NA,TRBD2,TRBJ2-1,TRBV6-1,TGTGCCAGCAGCTCACCGGGACTAGCATACAATGAGCAGTTCTTC,CASSSPGLAYNEQFF
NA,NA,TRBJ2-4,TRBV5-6,TGTGCCAGCAGCCAACACCCCGCAGGGAACATTCAGTACTTC,CASSQHPAGNIQYF
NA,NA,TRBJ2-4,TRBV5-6,TGTGCCAGCAGCCCCGGGACATCGGACATTCAGTACTTC,CASSPGTSDIQYF
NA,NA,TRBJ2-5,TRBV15,TGTGCCACCAGGCCCCAGGGGCGCAAAGAGACCCAGTACTTC,CATRPQGRKETQYF
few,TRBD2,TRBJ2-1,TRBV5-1,TGCGCCAGCAGGCAACAGGCGGGAGGGCCACACAATGAGCAGTTCTTC,CASRQQAGGPHNEQFF
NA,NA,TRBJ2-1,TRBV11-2,TGTACCAGCAGCTTAGATGAAGTTTCCTACAATGAGCAGTTCTTC,CTSSLDEVSYNEQFF
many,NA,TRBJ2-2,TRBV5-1,TGCGCCAGCAGTGCGGGCGCCGGCACCGGGGAGCTGTTTTTT,CASSAGAGTGELFF
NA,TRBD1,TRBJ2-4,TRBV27,TGTGCCAGCAGTTCAAGGATATCTAATTCGCCCAGGGGGCATCAGTACTTC,CASSSRISNSPRGHQYF
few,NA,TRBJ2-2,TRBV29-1,TGCAGCGTTGGTCTATCCATGGCTTCCGGGGAGCTGTTTTTT,CSVGLSMASGELFF
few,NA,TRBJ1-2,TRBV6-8,TGTGCCAGCATCCCCGCCAGCCACTATGGCTACACCTTC,CASIPASHYGYTF
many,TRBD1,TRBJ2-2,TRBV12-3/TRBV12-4,TGTGCCAGCAGACTCAGCGGGACAGGGGGCACCGGGGAGCTGTTTTTT,CASRLSGTGGTGELFF
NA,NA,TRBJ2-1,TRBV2,TGTGCCAGCAGTGAAGCGGCAGGCAGTGAGCAGTTCTTC,CASSEAAGSEQFF
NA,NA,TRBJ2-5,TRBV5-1,TGCGCCAGCAGCTTGGTGGGGGAAGAGAATACCCAGTACTTC,CASSLVGEENTQYF
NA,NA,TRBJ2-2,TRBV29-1,TGCAGCGTTGAATCGCGGGGGCCTAACACCGGGGAGCTGTTTTTT,CSVESRGPNTGELFF
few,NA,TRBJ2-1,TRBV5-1,TGCGCCAGCAGCTTGGGCGGTTACAGTGAGCAGTTCTTC,CASSLGGYSEQFF
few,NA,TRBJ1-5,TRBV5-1,TGCGCCAGCAGCTTGGTAGGTAGGGCCTATAGCAATCAGCCCCAGCATTTT,CASSLVGRAYSNQPQHF
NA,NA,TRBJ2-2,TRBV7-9,TGTGCCAGCAGCTTACCCACTCGGTTCGCGAACACCGGGGAGCTGTTTTTT,CASSLPTRFANTGELFF
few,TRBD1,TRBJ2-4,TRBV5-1,TGCGCCAGCAGCGATATCACAGGGGGTCGGGGCATTCAGTACTTC,CASSDITGGRGIQYF
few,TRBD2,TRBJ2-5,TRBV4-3,TGCGCCAGCAGCCAAGATAGTGGCGGGAGGGGGACCCAGTACTTC,CASSQDSGGRGTQYF
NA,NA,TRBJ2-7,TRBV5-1,TGCGCCAGCAGCTTGGAAGGACAGTCCTACGAGCAGTACTTC,CASSLEGQSYEQYF
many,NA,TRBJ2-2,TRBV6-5,TGTGCCAGCAGTTACGGCGTAGGGGGGACCGGGGAGCTGTTTTTT,CASSYGVGGTGELFF